This entry lists 28 T cell receptor beta chains sequenced from one sample in a study of beta chain features in type 1 diabetes. The isolated RNA, all of it, was reverse transcribed, so expressed TCRB transcripts were what got sequenced. The data were produced by immunoSEQ multiplex PCR, yet TCRdb's version contains in-frame clones alone and is incomplete. The sample gives hundreds of thousands of clones, around 15% of which show up once; about 0.097% is in the top ten. Sequenced material: naive CD4+ T cells from blood. The origin of the receptors is a man aged 18 to 30 in good health.

This clone was found a few times. CDR3 loop: CASSADRASQETQYF. For the CDR3, the DNA is TGTGCCAGCAGTGCGGACAGGGCCTCGCAAGAGACCCAGTACTTC. This chain uses TRBV6-5 with TRBJ2-5; 8 bases are shared with TRBD1. Germline CDR1 is MNHEY and CDR2 is SVGAGI. The CDR3 has 15 amino acids. J was trimmed by 2 bases and V by 5 bases; bases with no gene match: 7.

This clone turned up a few times. The CDR3 DNA reads TGTGCCAGCAGCCGGGCCGGGTTAGACAACACTGAAGCTTTCTTT. It translates to CASSRAGLDNTEAFF. The chain uses TRBV5-4 and TRBJ1-1; no definite D call. Germline values: CDR1 SGHNT, CDR2 YYREEE (reference sequence). V was shortened by 4 bases and J by 2 bases, with 15 bases between the two germline ends. The CDR3 contains 15 residues.

This clone was recorded a few times. The chain is built from TRBV30 and TRBJ2-2, with 10 bases identical to TRBD1. The CDR3 totals 12 residues. CDR1 GTSNPN and CDR2 SVGIG come from the germline V gene (reference sequence). The CDR3 here is CARGQGAGELFF. CDR3 sequence (DNA): TGTGCTCGAGGACAGGGGGCCGGGGAGCTGTTTTTT.

The V gene is TRBV27, the J gene TRBJ2-7; 9 nucleotides match TRBD2. The germline V gene has CDR1 MNHEY and CDR2 SMNVEV (reference sequence). The length of the CDR3 is 15 residues. V shed 3 bases, J shed 1 base, and the junction held 4 bases outside the gene matches. CDR3 nucleotide sequence: TGTGCCAGCAGTTTGATTCTAGCGGGGTCCTACGAGCAGTACTTC. Residues: CASSLILAGSYEQYF.

In its sample, this clone was seen many times. J is TRBJ2-5 and V is TRBV7-9; TRBD1 or TRBD2 may be the D gene (6 bases each). Trimming pared 6 bases from V and 10 bases from J, leaving 12 bases between. The CDR3 loop spans 11 amino acids. Germline V lookup: CDR1 SEHNR, CDR2 FQNEAQ (reference sequence). The CDR3 spells CASRQRGDQYF. The CDR3 nucleotides are TGTGCCAGCAGGCAAAGGGGGGACCAGTACTTC.

This clone came up a few times. The genes are TRBV7-8 and TRBJ1-4; TRBD1 might be the D (6 bases). The V gene lost 4 bases and the J gene lost 6 bases, with 15 bases spanning the gap. This CDR3 spans 15 amino acids. CDR1 and CDR2 from the germline V gene are SGHVS and FQNEAQ. The CDR3 DNA reads as TGTGCCAGCAGCTCAGGCGGGCAGGGGCATGAAAAACTGTTTTTT. It encodes CASSSGGQGHEKLFF. Complete variable domain (other parts from reference TRBV7-8 and TRBJ1-4): GAGVSQSPRYKVAKRGQDVALRCDPISGHVSLFWYQQALGQGPEFLTYFQNEAQLDKSGLPSDRFFAERPEGSVSTLKIQRTQQEDSAVYLCASSSGGQGHEKLFFGSGTQLSVL.

This clone was recorded a few times. The rearrangement joins TRBV30 to TRBJ2-7; the match to TRBD1 covers 8 bases. The trim removed 3 bases at V and 5 bases at J, leaving 6 bases unmatched. Germline CDR1 and CDR2: GTSNPN and SVGIG (reference sequence). The CDR3 covers 13 residues. In DNA form, the CDR3 reads TGTGCCTGGAGGATGACAGGGGTCCACGAGCAGTACTTC. This codes for CAWRMTGVHEQYF.

The chain couples TRBV6-5 to TRBJ2-3; no clear D gene. Germline-derived CDR1 and CDR2 are MNHEY and SVGAGI. The V end lost 2 bases, the J end lost 1 base, and 1 base lay between the germline ends. The CDR3 consists of 12 residues. The DNA of the CDR3 is TGTGCCAGCAGTTACGGCACAGATACGCAGTATTTT. It codes for CASSYGTDTQYF.

The rearrangement uses TRBV29-1 and TRBJ2-3; TRBD2 aligns across 7 bases. There are 13 residues in the CDR3. Looked up from germline, CDR1 is SQVTM and CDR2 is ANQGSEA. After removal of 5 bases from V and 2 bases from J, the junction contained 4 bases not matched to a gene. In DNA, the CDR3 is TGCAGCGTTCGCGGGAGAGTCACAGATACGCAGTATTTT. It codes for CSVRGRVTDTQYF.

The chain combines TRBV4-3 with TRBJ2-3; D is unresolved. The V and J ends lost 0 bases and 3 bases respectively, with 13 bases between them. CDR1 is LGHNA and CDR2 is YSLEER in the germline V gene. The CDR3 consists of 16 residues. The CDR3 region is CASSQEGPRVTDTQYF. DNA for the CDR3: TGCGCCAGCAGCCAAGAAGGGCCCCGGGTTACAGATACGCAGTATTTT.

The genes are TRBV28 and TRBJ1-2; no firm D call. V gave up 1 base and J gave up 4 bases, with 10 bases separating them. CDR1 is MDHEN and CDR2 is SYDVKM in the germline V gene. The CDR3 consists of 14 residues. The CDR3 bases are TGTGCCAGCAGTTTATTCGATGGTTTCTATGGCTACACCTTC. Translated, it gives CASSLFDGFYGYTF.

The chain recombines TRBV9 with TRBJ2-3, with 8 bases lining up with TRBD1. The CDR3 loop spans 16 amino acids. The germline V gene encodes CDR1 SGDLS and CDR2 YYNGEE. Unmatched junction bases numbered 5, after V lost 0 bases and J lost 2 bases. The CDR3 DNA follows: TGTGCCAGCAGCGTAGGGACAGGGAGTAACACAGATACGCAGTATTTT. Its protein product is CASSVGTGSNTDTQYF.

Only a few counts were recorded for this clone. V usage is TRBV5-5 and J usage is TRBJ2-5, with a possible D match to TRBD2 (5 bases). V shed 4 bases and J shed 7 bases, with 17 bases lying between them. Germline lookup yields CDR1 SGHKS and CDR2 YYEKEE (reference sequence). The CDR3 has 14 amino acids. The CDR3 nucleotides read TGTGCCAGCAGCCCCCGGGATGGCTTAGGGACCCAGTACTTC. It codes for CASSPRDGLGTQYF. Together with reference TRBV5-5 and TRBJ2-5, the CDR3 gives the full variable domain: DAGVTQSPTHLIKTRGQQVTLRCSPISGHKSVSWYQQVLGQGPQFIFQYYEKEERGRGNFPDRFSARQFPNYSSELNVNALLLGDSALYLCASSPRDGLGTQYFGPGTRLLVL.

J is TRBJ1-1 and V is TRBV5-1, with no clear D. V was pared by 0 bases and J by 0 bases, with 9 bases between. This CDR3 is built from 15 residues. The germline gives CDR1 SGHRS, CDR2 YFSETQ. In DNA, the CDR3 is TGCGCCAGCAGCTTGGCCCGGGGTTTGAACACTGAAGCTTTCTTT. This translates into CASSLARGLNTEAFF.

The chain employs TRBV25-1 and TRBJ2-2; no reliable D call. This CDR3 spans 13 amino acids. V lost 0 bases to trimming and J lost 2 bases, with 1 base between them. Germline lookup yields CDR1 MGHDK and CDR2 SYGVNS. CDR3 region: CASSEYNTGELFF. Here the CDR3 DNA reads TGTGCCAGCAGTGAATATAACACCGGGGAGCTGTTTTTT.

The CDR3, as DNA: TGTGCCAGCAGCTTGGGACAGGGGAGAAATCAGCCCCAGCATTTT. Translation: CASSLGQGRNQPQHF. The chain uses TRBV7-8 and TRBJ1-5, with TRBD1 matching over 10 bases. CDR1 and CDR2 from the germline V gene are SGHVS and FQNEAQ. The CDR3 spans 15 residues. J gave up 4 bases and V 3 bases, and 3 bases lay outside the gene matches.

The chain joins TRBV15 to TRBJ2-1, with 9 bases that match TRBD2. Germline V lookup: CDR1 LNHNV, CDR2 YYDKDF (reference sequence). The J segment lost 10 bases and the V segment lost 3 bases, leaving 13 bases of the junction unmatched. This CDR3 is built from 16 residues. CDR3 sequence (DNA): TGTGCCACCAGCAGGGAATCTAGCGGGAAAAGGAAGGAGCAGTTCTTC. Encoded protein: CATSRESSGKRKEQFF.

The chain has TRBV4-2 and TRBJ2-1; 9 bases are shared with TRBD2. Germline lookup yields CDR1 LGHNA and CDR2 YNFKEQ. The CDR3 spans 19 residues. Trimming removed 1 base from V and 0 bases from J; junction bases left unmatched: 10. The chain's CDR3 is CASSQVSLAGTNSYNEQFF. DNA for the CDR3: TGTGCCAGCAGCCAAGTTTCTCTAGCGGGAACTAACTCCTACAATGAGCAGTTCTTC.

A few counts support this clone. The V and J genes are TRBV1 and TRBJ2-5. TRBV1 is a known pseudogene. This CDR3 contains 12 residues. The CDR3 protein is CTSSCLSRTQYF. Here the CDR3 DNA reads TGCACCAGCAGCTGCCTCTCCCGAACCCAGTACTTC.

This clone has only a few counts. The chain carries TRBV15 and TRBJ1-2; the D is unclear. Germline V gene data show CDR1 as LNHNV and CDR2 as YYDKDF (reference sequence). Deletions cut 0 bases from V and 1 base from J, with 9 bases between. This CDR3 is built from 15 residues. The CDR3 coding sequence is TGTGCCACCAGCAGAGAGGAAAGGGTTAACTATGGCTACACCTTC. It specifies CATSREERVNYGYTF. The full variable domain, rest sourced from reference TRBV15 and TRBJ1-2, is DAMVIQNPRYQVTQFGKPVTLSCSQTLNHNVMYWYQQKSSQAPKLLFHYYDKDFNNEADTPDNFQSRRPNTSFCFLDIRSPGLGDTAMYLCATSREERVNYGYTFGSGTRLTVV.

The genes are TRBV6-5 and TRBJ2-7; D gene ambiguous. The CDR3 sequence is 11 residues long. V lost 4 bases and J lost 1, with 2 bases in between. Germline lookup yields CDR1 MNHEY and CDR2 SVGAGI. In DNA form, the CDR3 reads TGTGCCAGCAGTTTTTCCTACGAGCAGTACTTC. Amino acids: CASSFSYEQYF.

This clone was seen a handful of times. The chain recombines TRBV9 with TRBJ2-3; D is undetermined. V lost 0 bases, J lost 3 bases, and 8 bases lay in between. This CDR3 contains 14 residues. The V gene's germline CDR1 is SGDLS and CDR2 YYNGEE. The CDR3 loop is CASSVGKETDTQYF. In DNA form, the CDR3 reads TGTGCCAGCAGCGTAGGGAAGGAAACAGATACGCAGTATTTT.

The chain joins TRBV5-5 to TRBJ2-3, with 10 bases identical to TRBD2. In germline, CDR1 is SGHKS, CDR2 YYEKEE (reference sequence). V was clipped by 4 bases and J by 0 bases; unmatched bases: 5. The CDR3 is 16 residues long. In DNA, the CDR3 is TGTGCCAGCAGCCTACGGACTAGCGGTAGCACAGATACGCAGTATTTT. Translating it yields CASSLRTSGSTDTQYF.

The V and J genes are TRBV19 and TRBJ1-1, with D possibly being TRBD1 (6 bases). Germline lookup yields CDR1 LNHDA and CDR2 SQIVND (reference sequence). The CDR3 contains 15 residues. V lost 5 bases to trimming and J lost 1 base, with 14 bases between them. The CDR3 here is CASSQSDRPNTEAFF. In DNA form, the CDR3 reads TGTGCCAGTAGTCAGTCCGACAGGCCGAACACTGAAGCTTTCTTT. The entire variable domain, with the rest obtained from reference TRBV19 and TRBJ1-1, is as follows: DGGITQSPKYLFRKEGQNVTLSCEQNLNHDAMYWYRQDPGQGLRLIYYSQIVNDFQKGDIAEGYSVSREKKESFPLTVTSAQKNPTAFYLCASSQSDRPNTEAFFGQGTRLTVV.

The rearrangement links TRBV5-6 to TRBJ1-2; D gene ambiguous. CDR1 is SGHDT and CDR2 is YYEEEE in the germline V gene. CDR3 size: 13 residues. Trimming took off 0 bases at V and 4 bases at J, with 7 bases between the two ends. The CDR3 region is CASSLGVVYGYTF. CDR3 nucleotide sequence: TGTGCCAGCAGCTTGGGGGTAGTCTATGGCTACACCTTC.

In this sample, this clone turned up a few times. This chain links TRBV9 with TRBJ2-2; D might be TRBD1 or TRBD2, each matching 6 bases. Trimming removed 4 bases at V and 0 bases at J, with 19 bases between. Germline CDR1 reads SGDLS; CDR2 reads YYNGEE. The CDR3 runs to 18 residues. The CDR3 protein is CASSPRAVGGPNTGELFF. CDR3 sequence (DNA): TGTGCCAGCAGCCCTAGGGCCGTGGGGGGCCCGAACACCGGGGAGCTGTTTTTT.

This clone was found a few times. The chain carries TRBV28 and TRBJ1-2; 7 bases map to TRBD1. The CDR3 sequence is 13 residues long. Germline-derived CDR1 and CDR2 are MDHEN and SYDVKM. Trimming at V came to 6 bases and at J to 2 bases, leaving 3 bases not matched to a gene. CDR3 region: CASRVQGNYGYTF. CDR3 DNA sequence: TGTGCCAGCAGGGTACAGGGGAACTATGGCTACACCTTC.

The chain carries TRBV25-1 and TRBJ2-7; D ambiguous. This CDR3 spans 11 amino acids. CDR1 and CDR2 from the germline V gene are MGHDK and SYGVNS. V lost 4 bases and J 6 bases, leaving 7 bases between the germline ends. CDR3 loop: CASSGFPEQYF. The DNA of the CDR3 is TGTGCCAGCAGTGGGTTCCCCGAGCAGTACTTC.